Listed here are 11 T cell receptor beta chains from one sample, sequenced in a study of blood T cell repertoires in COVID-19. Generated by immunoSEQ multiplex PCR, the TCRdb table keeps only in-frame clones and is missing some. The data contain 130,000 to 150,000 clones, around 87% of them singletons. The source material was peripheral blood. These receptors originate from a woman between 40 and 50 years old with acute or convalescent COVID-19.

The chain has TRBV30 and TRBJ1-2; D not certain. CDR1 and CDR2 (germline): GTSNPN, SVGIG (reference sequence). The V gene lost 1 base and the J gene lost 4 bases, with 10 bases spanning the gap. This CDR3 is 13 amino acids long. The CDR3 region is CAWSEEGFYGYTF. CDR3 bases: TGTGCCTGGAGTGAAGAGGGATTCTATGGCTACACCTTC.

The chain links TRBV9 to TRBJ1-1; D might be TRBD1 (6 bases). V lost 7 bases, J lost 0 bases, and 19 bases lay in between. The CDR3 length is 16 residues. The germline gives CDR1 SGDLS, CDR2 YYNGEE. CDR3 amino acids: CASGGGTSNLNTEAFF. The DNA for the CDR3 is TGTGCCAGCGGTGGGGGCACCTCTAACTTGAACACTGAAGCTTTCTTT.

The chain carries TRBV3-1 (or the pseudogene TRBV3-2) and TRBJ1-2; D gene unclear. The length of the CDR3 is 14 residues. Germline CDR1 LGHDT, CDR2 YNNKEL (reference sequence). Trimming took off 4 bases at V and 8 bases at J, with 17 bases between the two ends. CDR3 residues: CASSPPVEGGGYTF. DNA of the CDR3: TGTGCCAGCAGCCCCCCGGTGGAGGGCGGGGGCTACACCTTC.

This rearrangement joins TRBV30 to TRBJ2-3; 12 bases are shared with TRBD2. Germline V gene lookup returns CDR1 GTSNPN and CDR2 SVGIG (reference sequence). J gave up 4 bases and V 5 bases, and 10 bases lay outside the gene matches. The CDR3 has 16 residues. As DNA, the CDR3 is TGTGCCTGGGCCGGATCGACTAGCGGGAGCCCAGATACGCAGTATTTT. It encodes CAWAGSTSGSPDTQYF.

This chain uses TRBV6-1 with TRBJ1-1; no reliable D call. Germline CDR1 is MNHNS and CDR2 is SASEGT. V dropped 3 bases and J dropped 0 bases, with 11 bases sitting between them. This CDR3 comprises 15 residues. DNA for the CDR3: TGTGCCAGCAGTGAGTGGAGGAAGGTGAACACTGAAGCTTTCTTT. Its translation is CASSEWRKVNTEAFF.

J is TRBJ1-1 and V is TRBV2; a weak D match, TRBD1 (5 bases). V was cut by 10 bases and J by 11 bases, with 8 bases left in between. The CDR3 loop spans 8 amino acids. The germline V gene has CDR1 SNHLY and CDR2 FYNNEI. The CDR3 loop is CAIRGAFF. CDR3 in DNA: TGTGCCATTCGGGGGGCTTTCTTT. Drawing the rest from reference TRBV2 and TRBJ1-1, the complete variable domain is EPEVTQTPSHQVTQMGQEVILRCVPISNHLYFYWYRQILGQKVEFLVSFYNNEISEKSEIFDDQFSVERPDGSNFTLKIRSTKLEDSAMYFCAIRGAFFGQGTRLTVV.

The rearrangement links TRBV3-1 (or the pseudogene TRBV3-2) to TRBJ1-5; 7 bases are shared with TRBD1. J lost 7 bases, V lost 1 base, and 13 bases had no gene match. CDR1 and CDR2 from the germline V gene are LGHDT and YNNKEL (reference sequence). The CDR3 spans 17 residues. The CDR3 DNA reads as TGTGCCAGCAGCCAAGCCAACAACAGGGGCAGTAGACAGCCCCAGCATTTT. Translating it yields CASSQANNRGSRQPQHF.

The chain links TRBV19 to TRBJ2-7; the match to TRBD1 covers 7 bases. Losses at the gene ends were 6 bases for V and 0 bases for J; bases not matched to a gene: 8. The CDR3 is made up of 15 amino acids. From germline, CDR1 is LNHDA and CDR2 SQIVND (reference sequence). In DNA form, the CDR3 reads TGTGCCAGTAGCCCCGGGACAGTAGACTCCTACGAGCAGTACTTC. Its translation is CASSPGTVDSYEQYF.

This rearrangement joins TRBV4-1 to TRBJ2-7, with 7 bases identical to TRBD2. The CDR3 sequence is 18 residues long. The germline V gene encodes CDR1 MGHRA and CDR2 YSYEKL. Trimming at V came to 0 bases and at J to 6 bases, leaving 17 bases not matched to a gene. CDR3: CASSQENGLAAHLSEQYF. The CDR3, as DNA: TGCGCCAGCAGCCAAGAGAATGGGCTAGCGGCCCATTTGAGCGAGCAGTACTTC.

This clone has only a few counts. The chain has TRBV2 and TRBJ2-7, with 8 bases identical to TRBD1. The CDR3 runs 14 residues. J lost 3 bases, V lost 4 bases, and 5 bases had no gene match. The V gene's germline CDR1 is SNHLY and CDR2 FYNNEI. The CDR3 sequence is CASSGGTGRYEQYF. Here the CDR3 DNA reads TGTGCCAGCAGTGGAGGGACAGGCCGCTACGAGCAGTACTTC.

The sample holds one count of this clone. The chain links TRBV6-6 to TRBJ2-3; D may be TRBD2 (7 bases). The CDR3 is 15 amino acids. From germline, CDR1 is MNHNY and CDR2 SVGAGI (reference sequence). Trimming took 9 bases from V and 4 from J, leaving 20 bases between them. The CDR3, as DNA: TGTGCCAGTGCGAGGGGTGGGGGGGGCCCAGATACGCAGTATTTT. This sequence encodes CASARGGGGPDTQYF.